This T cell receptor beta chain was identified during a study of identical twins. V lost 5 bases, J lost 6 bases, and 11 bases lay in between. Germline-derived CDR1 and CDR2 are MGHDK and SYGVNS. This CDR3 comprises 12 residues. The table lists this clonotype with many counts. TCRdb re-derived calls from the 5' RACE reads in MiXCR, one entry per CDR3 protein. The sample comprises roughly 690,000 distinct CDR3 sequences, about 20% of which are singletons, and 4% to 4.5% rests with the top ten. These same data were also listed under a study on T cells expressing NK-cell markers. As that report states: Sorted CD3+CD56-NKG2C+, CD3+CD56+NKG2C- and CD3+CD56+NKG2C+ T cells were the source of the TCR beta repertoires.

The receptor was derived from a young woman in good health. The genes are TRBV25-1 and TRBJ2-7; D unresolved. The sample taken for sequencing was PBMCs. The CDR3 protein is CASSKGSVEQYF. The CDR3 DNA sequence: TGTGCCAGCAGTAAAGGGTCTGTCGAGCAGTACTTC.